Following are 7 T cell receptor beta chains from one sample sequenced in a study of CD8 T cells in Susac syndrome. It was with random hexamers that roughly 0.5 to 1 ug RNA was reverse transcribed. TCRdb passed the immunoSEQ multiplex PCR reads through MiXCR, listing each CDR3 protein once. The data hold 150,000 or so distinct CDR3 sequences, with 85% to 95% observed a single time. The sequenced sample was CD4+ T cells from PBMCs. These receptors were obtained from a human donor with Susac syndrome.

This chain connects TRBV12-3 or TRBV12-4 to TRBJ2-7; D gene unclear. V shed 7 bases and J shed 0 bases, with 7 bases lying between them. CDR3 size: 12 residues. The CDR3 here is CASTPSSYEQYF. The CDR3 DNA sequence: TGTGCCAGCACCCCGAGCTCCTACGAGCAGTACTTC.

V and J are TRBV20-1 and TRBJ1-2; the D gene is possibly TRBD1 (5 bases). Germline V gene lookup returns CDR1 DFQATT and CDR2 SNEGSKA (reference sequence). With 2 bases removed from V and 3 bases from J, the gap between germline ends came to 22 bases. The CDR3 totals 17 residues. The CDR3 protein is CSARPAGTAERDYGYTF. CDR3 in DNA: TGCAGTGCTAGACCTGCCGGGACGGCAGAACGTGACTATGGCTACACCTTC.

J is TRBJ1-5 and V is TRBV6-5; D uncertain. Trimming left V 7 bases short and J 3 bases short, with 16 bases between. CDR3 size: 15 residues. Germline CDR1 is MNHEY and CDR2 is SVGAGI. Here the CDR3 reads CASKRSQTHNQPQHF. The CDR3 DNA reads as TGTGCCAGCAAAAGGAGCCAAACACACAATCAGCCCCAGCATTTT.

CDR3 DNA: TGTGCCAGCAGCTTAGTGGGGGAGACCCAGTACTTC. Its translation: CASSLVGETQYF. The V gene is TRBV7-2, the J gene TRBJ2-5, with D unresolved. This CDR3 contains 12 residues. Trimming shortened V by 1 base and J by 5 bases, and 5 bases separated the two germline ends. Looked up from germline, CDR1 is SGHTA and CDR2 is FQGNSA.

This clonotype was seen once. The V call is TRBV27, the J call TRBJ2-7, with D possibly TRBD2 on 5 matching bases. The CDR3 spans 13 residues. The V and J ends lost 5 bases and 4 bases respectively, with 12 bases between them. CDR1 MNHEY and CDR2 SMNVEV come from the germline V gene (reference sequence). In DNA, the CDR3 is TGTGCCAGCAGTCTCTCACGGGGTTACGAGCAGTACTTC. The encoded protein is CASSLSRGYEQYF.

This clonotype was found once. The genes are TRBV20-1 and TRBJ1-6; maybe TRBD1 (6 bases). The germline CDR1 and CDR2 sequences are DFQATT and SNEGSKA (reference sequence). V dropped 5 bases and J dropped 4 bases, with 15 bases sitting between them. The CDR3 consists of 15 residues. The CDR3 DNA reads TGCAGTGCTTCCCGGGACAAAAGTTATAATTCACCCCTCCACTTT. Amino acids: CSASRDKSYNSPLHF.

V gene TRBV10-3 combines with J gene TRBJ2-3; 7 bases are shared with TRBD1. V was pared by 11 bases and J by 0 bases, with 5 bases of the junction left unmatched. Germline-derived CDR1 and CDR2 are ENHRY and SYGVKD. The CDR3 consists of 13 residues. CDR3 loop: CALRDSSTDTQYF. The DNA for the CDR3 is TGTGCCCTCCGGGACAGCAGCACAGATACGCAGTATTTT.